Each of the 15 T cell receptor beta chains below was sequenced from the same sample in a study of T-cell memory formation after mild COVID-19. In TCRdb, the 5' RACE reads were re-called with MiXCR into one record per CDR3 protein. Seen here are 89,000 or so distinct CDR3 sequences, roughly 13% observed once, and the top ten hold 35% to 50%. The specimen was PBMCs or a T cell subset sorted from them (not recorded which). All receptors come from a man younger than 30 who had mild COVID-19 (a few samples of this study predate the infection). Cell type and time point are not known.

This clonotype was counted between two and nine times. This chain connects TRBV29-1 to TRBJ2-7, with 11 bases that match TRBD1. The V and J ends lost 7 bases and 3 bases, in that order; junction bases with no gene match: 8. This CDR3 is built from 14 residues. CDR1 is SQVTM, CDR2 ANQGSEA, per germline. CDR3 residues: CSARTGGFSYEQYF. CDR3 nucleotide sequence: TGCAGCGCGCGGACAGGGGGCTTCAGCTACGAGCAGTACTTC.

In its sample, this clonotype was seen a few times. The V and J genes are TRBV4-3 and TRBJ1-4; 10 bases match TRBD1. The CDR3 extends over 17 amino acids. The junction had 6 bases not matched to a gene; V was cut back by 0 bases and J by 5 bases. The germline CDR1 and CDR2 sequences are LGHNA and YSLEER. CDR3 nucleotide sequence: TGCGCCAGCAGCCAAGATAGAGTGGGACAGGGGAATGAAAAACTGTTTTTT. Its translation is CASSQDRVGQGNEKLFF.

This clonotype was observed a few times. This sequence joins TRBV11-2 and TRBJ2-7, with D unresolved. Looked up from germline, CDR1 is SGHAT and CDR2 is FQNNGV. The CDR3 covers 12 residues. Trimming left V 6 bases short and J 6 bases short, with 12 bases between. For the CDR3, the DNA is TGTGCCAGCAGGTCAGAGCTATCCGAGCAGTACTTC. Amino acid sequence: CASRSELSEQYF.

This clonotype has a handful of counts. This chain joins TRBV27 and TRBJ2-7; tentatively, D is TRBD1 or TRBD2 (5 bases each). Germline CDR1 reads MNHEY; CDR2 reads SMNVEV (reference sequence). CDR3 size: 13 residues. Trimming stripped 8 bases from V and 0 bases from J, with 11 bases between. The CDR3 sequence is CASGRGGSYEQYF. The CDR3 DNA reads as TGTGCCAGCGGCCGGGGCGGCTCCTACGAGCAGTACTTC.

The rearrangement uses TRBV15 and TRBJ2-2; 8 bases agree with TRBD2. V shed 7 bases, J shed 3 bases, and the junction held 10 bases outside the gene matches. There are 16 residues in the CDR3. Germline values: CDR1 LNHNV, CDR2 YYDKDF (reference sequence). Here the CDR3 DNA reads TGTGCCACCAAGTTACTAGCGGAAAGATACACCGGGGAGCTGTTTTTT. It translates to CATKLLAERYTGELFF.

This chain joins TRBV10-3 and TRBJ2-3, with TRBD2 identical over 7 bases. The length of the CDR3 is 16 residues. Germline trimming cut 11 bases from V and 2 bases from J; bases unmatched to any gene: 16. Per the germline V gene, CDR1 is ENHRY and CDR2 is SYGVKD. The CDR3 loop reads CAVRQTEAGTTDTQYF. The CDR3 DNA reads as TGTGCCGTACGCCAGACCGAAGCGGGGACCACAGATACGCAGTATTTT.

In this sample, this clonotype turned up a few times. The chain uses TRBV19 and TRBJ2-3, with D possibly being TRBD1 (6 bases). V gave up 1 base and J gave up 1 base, with 6 bases separating them. Germline CDR1 LNHDA, CDR2 SQIVND (reference sequence). The CDR3 totals 14 residues. The CDR3 is CASSIAGGTDTQYF. The CDR3 coding sequence is TGTGCCAGTAGTATAGCAGGGGGCACAGATACGCAGTATTTT. Drawing the rest from reference TRBV19 and TRBJ2-3, the complete variable domain is DGGITQSPKYLFRKEGQNVTLSCEQNLNHDAMYWYRQDPGQGLRLIYYSQIVNDFQKGDIAEGYSVSREKKESFPLTVTSAQKNPTAFYLCASSIAGGTDTQYFGPGTRLTVL.

The chain joins TRBV20-1 to TRBJ2-7, with 11 bases aligning to TRBD2. The CDR3 runs to 18 residues. Trimming cost V 3 bases and J 0 bases; bases outside gene matches: 13. Germline V gene data show CDR1 as DFQATT and CDR2 as SNEGSKA (reference sequence). CDR3 sequence: CSASTLGGLAGSSYEQYV. The CDR3 DNA reads as TGCAGTGCTAGTACACTTGGAGGACTAGCGGGTAGCTCCTACGAGCAGTACGTC.

This clonotype was seen a handful of times. The chain employs TRBV5-1 and TRBJ2-7; no firm D call. The CDR3 totals 13 residues. Trimming stripped 3 bases from V and 0 bases from J, with 7 bases between. The germline V gene encodes CDR1 SGHRS and CDR2 YFSETQ. The CDR3 coding sequence is TGCGCCAGCAGCTCGACCGTCTCCTACGAGCAGTACTTC. Its protein is CASSSTVSYEQYF.

This clonotype was detected only a few times. The CDR3: CASSPGGRAGESYEQYV. CDR3 DNA: TGTGCCAGCAGCCCCGGGGGTCGGGCGGGGGAATCCTACGAGCAGTACGTC. The chain links TRBV7-9 to TRBJ2-7, with 7 bases identical to TRBD2. J was trimmed by 1 base and V by 5 bases; bases with no gene match: 14. The CDR3 covers 17 residues. The germline V gene has CDR1 SEHNR and CDR2 FQNEAQ (reference sequence).

The genes are TRBV5-1 and TRBJ1-2; D unresolved. Germline V lookup: CDR1 SGHRS, CDR2 YFSETQ. CDR3 length: 13 amino acids. Trimming took 2 bases from V and 3 from J, leaving 8 bases between them. CDR3 protein: CASSFATDYGYTF. The DNA of the CDR3 is TGCGCCAGCAGCTTTGCGACCGACTATGGCTACACCTTC.

This clonotype was seen more than once but under ten times. This chain uses TRBV7-2 with TRBJ2-5; 12 positions agree with TRBD2. Losses at the gene ends were 5 bases for V and 4 bases for J; bases not matched to a gene: 14. Per germline, CDR1 SGHTA and CDR2 FQGNSA. The CDR3 runs 18 residues. The CDR3 sequence: CASSPYRRGTSGRETQYF. The CDR3 DNA reads TGTGCCAGCAGCCCCTACCGGAGGGGGACTAGCGGGCGAGAGACCCAGTACTTC. The full variable domain, in which reference TRBV7-2 and TRBJ2-5 provide the parts outside the CDR3, is GAGVSQSPSNKVTEKGKDVELRCDPISGHTALYWYRQSLGQGLEFLIYFQGNSAPDKSGLPSDRFSAERTGGSVSTLTIQRTQQEDSAVYLCASSPYRRGTSGRETQYFGPGTRLLVL.

The chain recombines TRBV11-2 with TRBJ2-5, with 7 bases aligning to TRBD1. Germline CDR1 SGHAT, CDR2 FQNNGV. The V gene end was trimmed by 5 bases and the J gene end by 2 bases; junction bases not matched to a gene: 11. This CDR3 comprises 16 residues. The CDR3 DNA is TGTGCCAGCAGCCCACGAGGACAGGCTAAACAAGAGACCCAGTACTTC. Translation: CASSPRGQAKQETQYF.

This clonotype turned up a few times. The chain is built from TRBV24-1 and TRBJ2-1, with D uncertain. Germline lookup yields CDR1 KGHDR and CDR2 SFDVKD. This CDR3 is built from 10 residues. V was shortened by 9 bases and J by 9 bases, with 8 bases between the two germline ends. CDR3 coding DNA: TGTGCCACCCCCCGTGTTGAGCAGTTCTTC. It yields the protein CATPRVEQFF.

This chain uses TRBV9 with TRBJ2-4, with D maybe TRBD2 (6 bases). Trimming shortened V by 3 bases and J by 7 bases, and 23 bases separated the two germline ends. The germline gives CDR1 SGDLS, CDR2 YYNGEE. This CDR3 is 17 amino acids long. The CDR3 nucleotides read TGTGCCAGCAGCGGAGACGGCGGTCGGGGGTTTAGGAACATTCAGTACTTC. As protein: CASSGDGGRGFRNIQYF.